These T cell receptor beta chains were read from a single sample in a study of early T cells in non-severe SARS-CoV-2 infection. TCRdb itself ran the 5' RACE reads through MiXCR, one entry per CDR3 protein. The table records 100,000 or so distinct CDR3 sequences, roughly 14% of them present only once. Sequencing was carried out using whole blood. These receptors all come from an adult who was a healthcare worker with PCR-confirmed SARS-CoV-2 infection or an uninfected control (not recorded which). The CDR3 runs from the conserved cysteine through the conserved F or W. D genes are given only for firm matches. Only part of the rows carry a size: once, few, many, or a class if the clone is expanded.

v_gene	abundance	d_gene	j_gene	CDR3aa	CDR3nt
TRBV28	-	TRBD2	TRBJ2-7	CASSFSSGRAQYF	TGTGCCAGCAGTTTTTCCAGCGGGAGGGCCCAGTACTTC
TRBV11-2	many	-	TRBJ2-7	CASSPQSVLYEQYF	TGTGCCAGCAGCCCACAATCGGTTCTCTACGAGCAGTACTTC
TRBV6-4	many	TRBD2	TRBJ2-2	CASSDSNSGRTGELFF	TGTGCCAGCAGTGACTCGAATAGCGGGAGGACCGGGGAGCTGTTTTTT
TRBV28	few	-	TRBJ2-3	CASSLLQGGDTQYF	TGTGCCAGCAGTTTATTACAGGGAGGGGATACGCAGTATTTT
TRBV28	many	-	TRBJ2-3	CASSTPQTSTDTQYF	TGTGCCAGCAGTACCCCCCAAACTAGCACAGATACGCAGTATTTT
TRBV7-2	few	-	TRBJ2-5	CASSLEGLGGTQYF	TGTGCCAGCAGCTTAGAGGGACTGGGAGGGACCCAGTACTTC
TRBV12-3/TRBV12-4	few	TRBD1	TRBJ2-2	CASSPKTGKSGELFF	TGTGCCAGCAGTCCAAAGACAGGGAAATCCGGGGAGCTGTTTTTT
TRBV2	-	-	TRBJ1-5	CASSEVRNQPQHF	TGTGCCAGCAGTGAGGTACGCAATCAGCCCCAGCATTTT
TRBV5-1	-	-	TRBJ2-5	CASSGETQYF	TGCGCCAGCAGCGGGGAGACCCAGTACTTC
TRBV24-1	-	-	TRBJ1-1	CATSDLNRQRMNTEAFF	TGTGCCACCAGTGATTTGAATCGACAGAGAATGAACACTGAAGCTTTCTTT
TRBV5-1	many	TRBD1	TRBJ1-1	CASSLATGTGGAGGEAFF	TGCGCCAGCAGCTTGGCGACCGGGACAGGGGGCGCAGGAGGTGAAGCTTTCTTT
TRBV12-3/TRBV12-4	many	TRBD2	TRBJ2-2	CASSPSGRAAAGELFF	TGTGCCAGCAGTCCCAGCGGGAGGGCCGCCGCCGGGGAGCTGTTTTTT
TRBV6-1	few	-	TRBJ1-1	CASSRTLGGTEAFF	TGTGCCAGCAGCCGAACCCTGGGGGGTACTGAAGCTTTCTTT
TRBV4-1	many	-	TRBJ1-1	CASSPESNTEAFF	TGCGCCAGCAGCCCAGAGTCGAACACTGAAGCTTTCTTT
TRBV28	-	TRBD2	TRBJ2-7	CASSPPPGLAYHYEQYF	TGTGCCAGCAGTCCACCCCCGGGACTAGCGTACCATTACGAGCAGTACTTC
TRBV10-3	-	-	TRBJ1-2	CAISDTNYGYTF	TGTGCCATCAGTGACACTAACTATGGCTACACCTTC
TRBV15	-	TRBD1	TRBJ2-2	CATSRDRGQRATGELFF	TGTGCCACCAGCAGAGATCGGGGACAGAGGGCTACCGGGGAGCTGTTTTTT
TRBV2	-	TRBD1	TRBJ1-2	CASSELGTGTDGYTF	TGTGCCAGCAGTGAGTTAGGGACAGGTACCGATGGCTACACCTTC
TRBV20-1	-	-	TRBJ2-1	CSARNTLRGVGYNEQFF	TGCAGTGCTAGAAATACCTTACGCGGGGTCGGTTACAATGAGCAGTTCTTC
TRBV9	-	-	TRBJ1-3	CASSVGQSSSGNTIYF	TGTGCCAGCAGCGTAGGACAGTCATCCTCTGGAAACACCATATATTTT
TRBV18	-	-	TRBJ2-2	CASSPILAGTGELFF	TGTGCCAGCTCACCAATTCTCGCTGGGACCGGGGAGCTGTTTTTT
TRBV27	-	-	TRBJ1-1	CASSLSPRHLAFF	TGTGCCAGCAGTTTATCCCCCCGGCACCTAGCTTTCTTT
TRBV5-1	-	-	TRBJ2-5	CASSLGRDLKETQYF	TGCGCCAGCAGCTTGGGCAGGGACCTTAAAGAGACCCAGTACTTC
TRBV10-3	few	-	TRBJ2-7	CASTRDLGYEQYF	TGTGCCTCAACCCGGGACCTAGGATACGAGCAGTACTTC
TRBV29-1	-	TRBD2	TRBJ2-1	CSAGLAGGPEQFF	TGCAGCGCGGGACTAGCGGGAGGGCCTGAGCAGTTCTTC
TRBV7-2	-	-	TRBJ1-3	CASSVNVGSRNTIYF	TGTGCCAGCAGCGTCAATGTAGGGAGTCGAAACACCATATATTTT
TRBV18	many	TRBD2	TRBJ2-4	CASSPQGTSGRNIQYF	TGTGCCAGCTCACCACAGGGAACTAGCGGGAGAAACATTCAGTACTTC
TRBV20-1	few	-	TRBJ2-1	CSGFSSSLSYNEQFF	TGCAGTGGGTTCTCGTCCTCGCTCTCCTACAATGAGCAGTTCTTC
TRBV28	many	-	TRBJ2-2	CASSLSTRDLGELFF	TGTGCCAGCAGTTTGTCCACCCGGGACCTCGGGGAGCTGTTTTTT